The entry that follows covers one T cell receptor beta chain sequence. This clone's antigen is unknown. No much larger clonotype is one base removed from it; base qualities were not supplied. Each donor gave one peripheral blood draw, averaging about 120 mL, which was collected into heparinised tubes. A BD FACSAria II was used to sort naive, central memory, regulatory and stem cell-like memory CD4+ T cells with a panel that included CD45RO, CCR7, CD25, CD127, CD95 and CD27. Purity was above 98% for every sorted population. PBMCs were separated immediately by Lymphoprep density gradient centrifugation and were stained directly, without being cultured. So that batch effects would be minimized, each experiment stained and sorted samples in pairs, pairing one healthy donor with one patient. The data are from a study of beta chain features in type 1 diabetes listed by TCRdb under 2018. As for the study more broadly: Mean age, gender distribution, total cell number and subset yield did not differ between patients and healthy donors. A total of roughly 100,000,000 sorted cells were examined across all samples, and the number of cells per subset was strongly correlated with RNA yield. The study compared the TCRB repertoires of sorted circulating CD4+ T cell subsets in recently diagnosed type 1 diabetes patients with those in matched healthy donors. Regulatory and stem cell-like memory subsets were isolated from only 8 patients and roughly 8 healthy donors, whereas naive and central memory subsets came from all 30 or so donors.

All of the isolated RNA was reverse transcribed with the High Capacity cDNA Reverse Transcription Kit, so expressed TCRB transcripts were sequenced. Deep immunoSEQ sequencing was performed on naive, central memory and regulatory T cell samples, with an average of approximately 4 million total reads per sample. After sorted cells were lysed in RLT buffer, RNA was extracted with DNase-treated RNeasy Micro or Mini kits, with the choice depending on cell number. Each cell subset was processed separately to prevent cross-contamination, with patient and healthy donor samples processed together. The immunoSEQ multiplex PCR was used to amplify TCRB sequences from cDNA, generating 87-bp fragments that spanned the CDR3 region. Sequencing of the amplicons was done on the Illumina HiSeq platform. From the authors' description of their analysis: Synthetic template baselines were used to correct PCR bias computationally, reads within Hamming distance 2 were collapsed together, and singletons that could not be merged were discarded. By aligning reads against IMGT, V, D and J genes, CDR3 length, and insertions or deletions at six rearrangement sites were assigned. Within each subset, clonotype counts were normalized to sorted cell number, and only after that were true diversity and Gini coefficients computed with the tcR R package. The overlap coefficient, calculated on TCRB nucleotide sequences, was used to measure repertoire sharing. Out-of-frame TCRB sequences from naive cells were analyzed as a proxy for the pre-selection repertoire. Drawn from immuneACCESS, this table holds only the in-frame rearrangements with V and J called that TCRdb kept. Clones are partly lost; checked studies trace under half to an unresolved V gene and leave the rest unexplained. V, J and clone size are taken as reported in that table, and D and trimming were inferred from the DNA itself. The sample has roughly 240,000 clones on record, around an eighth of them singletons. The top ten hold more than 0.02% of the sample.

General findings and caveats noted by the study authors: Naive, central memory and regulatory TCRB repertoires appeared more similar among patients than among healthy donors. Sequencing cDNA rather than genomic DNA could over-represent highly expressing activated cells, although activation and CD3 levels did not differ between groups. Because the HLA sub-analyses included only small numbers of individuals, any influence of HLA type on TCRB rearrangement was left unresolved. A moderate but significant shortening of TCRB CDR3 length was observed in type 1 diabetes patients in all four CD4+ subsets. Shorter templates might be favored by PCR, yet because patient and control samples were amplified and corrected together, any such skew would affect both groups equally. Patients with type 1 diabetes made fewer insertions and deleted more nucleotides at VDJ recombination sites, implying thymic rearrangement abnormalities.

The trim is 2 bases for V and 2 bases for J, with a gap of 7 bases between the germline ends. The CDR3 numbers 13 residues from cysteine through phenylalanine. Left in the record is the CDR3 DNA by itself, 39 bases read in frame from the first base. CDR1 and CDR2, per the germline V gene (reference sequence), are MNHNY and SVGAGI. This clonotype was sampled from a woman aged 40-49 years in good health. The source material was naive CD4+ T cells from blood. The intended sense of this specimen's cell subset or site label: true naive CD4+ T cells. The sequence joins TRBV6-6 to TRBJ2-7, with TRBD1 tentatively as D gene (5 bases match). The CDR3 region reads CASSYDRTYEQYF. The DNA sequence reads TGTGCCAGCAGTTACGACAGAACCTACGAGCAGTACTTC.